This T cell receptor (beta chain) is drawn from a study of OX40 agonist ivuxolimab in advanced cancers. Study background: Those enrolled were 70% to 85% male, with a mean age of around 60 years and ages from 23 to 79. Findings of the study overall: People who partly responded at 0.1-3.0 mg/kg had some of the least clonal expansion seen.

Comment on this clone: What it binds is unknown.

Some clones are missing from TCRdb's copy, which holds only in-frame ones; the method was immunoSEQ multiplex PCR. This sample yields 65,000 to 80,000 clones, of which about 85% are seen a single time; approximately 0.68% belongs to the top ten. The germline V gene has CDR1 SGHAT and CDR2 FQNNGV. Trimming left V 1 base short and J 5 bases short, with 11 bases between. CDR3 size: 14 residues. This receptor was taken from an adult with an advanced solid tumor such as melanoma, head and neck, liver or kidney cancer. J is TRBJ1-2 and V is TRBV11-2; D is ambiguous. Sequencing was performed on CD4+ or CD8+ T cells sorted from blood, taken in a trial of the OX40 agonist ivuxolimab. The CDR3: CASSLGQSGYGYTF. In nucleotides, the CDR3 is TGTGCCAGCAGCTTAGGGCAGTCCGGGTATGGCTACACCTTC. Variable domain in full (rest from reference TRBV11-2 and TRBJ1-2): EAGVAQSPRYKIIEKRQSVAFWCNPISGHATLYWYQQILGQGPKLLIQFQNNGVVDDSQLPKDRFSAERLKGVDSTLKIQPAKLEDSAVYLCASSLGQSGYGYTFGSGTRLTVV.